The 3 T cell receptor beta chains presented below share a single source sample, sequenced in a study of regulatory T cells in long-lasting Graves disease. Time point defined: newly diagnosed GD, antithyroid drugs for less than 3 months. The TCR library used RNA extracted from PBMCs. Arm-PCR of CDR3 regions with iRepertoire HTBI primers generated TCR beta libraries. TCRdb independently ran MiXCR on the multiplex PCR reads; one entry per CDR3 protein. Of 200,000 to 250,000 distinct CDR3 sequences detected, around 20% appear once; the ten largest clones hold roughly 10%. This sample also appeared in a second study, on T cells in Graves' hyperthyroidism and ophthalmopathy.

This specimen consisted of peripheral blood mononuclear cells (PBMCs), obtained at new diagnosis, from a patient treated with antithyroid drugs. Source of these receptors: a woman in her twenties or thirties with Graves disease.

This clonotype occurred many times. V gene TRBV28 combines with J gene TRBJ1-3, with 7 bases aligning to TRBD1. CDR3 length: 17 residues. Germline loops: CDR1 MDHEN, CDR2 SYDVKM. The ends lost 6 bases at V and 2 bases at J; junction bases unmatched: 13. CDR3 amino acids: CASRTTQGGRAGNTIYF. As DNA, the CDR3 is TGTGCCAGCAGAACTACTCAGGGGGGGCGAGCTGGAAACACCATATATTTT.

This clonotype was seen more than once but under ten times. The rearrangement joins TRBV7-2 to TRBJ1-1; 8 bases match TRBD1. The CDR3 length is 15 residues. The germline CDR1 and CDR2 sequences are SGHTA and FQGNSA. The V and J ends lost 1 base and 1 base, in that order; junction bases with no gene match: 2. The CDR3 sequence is CASSLGGQGNTEAFF. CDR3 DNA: TGTGCCAGCAGCTTAGGCGGACAGGGGAACACTGAAGCTTTCTTT.

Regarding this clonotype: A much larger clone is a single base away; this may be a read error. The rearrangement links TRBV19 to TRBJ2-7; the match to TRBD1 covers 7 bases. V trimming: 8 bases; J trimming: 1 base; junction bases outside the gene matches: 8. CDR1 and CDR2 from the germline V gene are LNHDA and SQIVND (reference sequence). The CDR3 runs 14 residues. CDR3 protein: CASAVTGSSYEQYF. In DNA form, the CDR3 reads TGTGCCAGTGCTGTGACAGGGAGTTCCTACGAGCAGTACTTC.